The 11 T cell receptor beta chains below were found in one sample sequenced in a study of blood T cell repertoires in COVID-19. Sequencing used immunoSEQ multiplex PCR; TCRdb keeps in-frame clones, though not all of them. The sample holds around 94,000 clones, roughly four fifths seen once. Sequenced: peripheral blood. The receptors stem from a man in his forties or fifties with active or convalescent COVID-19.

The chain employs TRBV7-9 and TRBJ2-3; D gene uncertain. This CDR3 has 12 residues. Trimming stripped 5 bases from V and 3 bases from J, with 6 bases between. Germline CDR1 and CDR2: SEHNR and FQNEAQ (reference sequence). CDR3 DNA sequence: TGTGCCAGCAGCCCAGAAACAGATACGCAGTATTTT. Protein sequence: CASSPETDTQYF.

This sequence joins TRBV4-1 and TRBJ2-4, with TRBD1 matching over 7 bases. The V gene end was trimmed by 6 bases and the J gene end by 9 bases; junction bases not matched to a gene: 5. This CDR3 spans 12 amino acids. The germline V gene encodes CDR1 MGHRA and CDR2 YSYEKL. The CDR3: CASSHTGVIQYF. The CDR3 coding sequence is TGCGCCAGCAGTCACACAGGGGTCATTCAGTACTTC.

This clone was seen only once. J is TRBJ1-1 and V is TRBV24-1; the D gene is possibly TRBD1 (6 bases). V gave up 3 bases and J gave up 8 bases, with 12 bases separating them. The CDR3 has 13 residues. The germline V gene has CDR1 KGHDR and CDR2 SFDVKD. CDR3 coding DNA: TGTGCCACCAGTGATGCGCAGGGGTCAGAAGCTTTCTTT. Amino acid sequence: CATSDAQGSEAFF.

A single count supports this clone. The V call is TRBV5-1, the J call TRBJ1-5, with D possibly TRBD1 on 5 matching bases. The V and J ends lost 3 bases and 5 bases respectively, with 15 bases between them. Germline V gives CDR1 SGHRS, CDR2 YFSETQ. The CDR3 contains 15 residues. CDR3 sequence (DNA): TGCGCCAGCAGCTCGGGGGACGGCTACTATCAGCCCCAGCATTTT. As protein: CASSSGDGYYQPQHF. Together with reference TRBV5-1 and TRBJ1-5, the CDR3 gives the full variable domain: KAGVTQTPRYLIKTRGQQVTLSCSPISGHRSVSWYQQTPGQGLQFLFEYFSETQRNKGNFPGRFSGRQFSNSRSEMNVSTLELGDSALYLCASSSGDGYYQPQHFGDGTRLSIL.

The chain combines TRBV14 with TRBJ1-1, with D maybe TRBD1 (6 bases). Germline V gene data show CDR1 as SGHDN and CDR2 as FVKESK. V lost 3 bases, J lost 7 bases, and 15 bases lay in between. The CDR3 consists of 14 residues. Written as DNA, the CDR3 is TGTGCCAGCAGCCAGGACAGTACCGTCAGTGAAGCTTTCTTT. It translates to CASSQDSTVSEAFF.

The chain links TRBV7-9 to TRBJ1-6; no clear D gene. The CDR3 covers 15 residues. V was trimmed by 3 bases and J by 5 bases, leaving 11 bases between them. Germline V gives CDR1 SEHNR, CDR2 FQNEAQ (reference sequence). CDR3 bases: TGTGCCAGCAGCTTGAGGGAAAAAGATAATTCACCCCTCCACTTT. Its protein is CASSLREKDNSPLHF. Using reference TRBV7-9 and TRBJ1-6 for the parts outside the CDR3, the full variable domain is DTGVSQNPRHKITKRGQNVTFRCDPISEHNRLYWYRQTLGQGPEFLTYFQNEAQLEKSRLLSDRFSAERPKGSFSTLEIQRTEQGDSAMYLCASSLREKDNSPLHFGNGTRLTVT.

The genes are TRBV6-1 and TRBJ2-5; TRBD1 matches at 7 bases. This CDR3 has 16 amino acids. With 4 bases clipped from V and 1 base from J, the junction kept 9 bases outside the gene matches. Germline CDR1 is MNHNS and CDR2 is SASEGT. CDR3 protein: CASSAGTVWSQETQYF. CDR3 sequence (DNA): TGTGCCAGCAGTGCTGGGACAGTATGGTCCCAAGAGACCCAGTACTTC.

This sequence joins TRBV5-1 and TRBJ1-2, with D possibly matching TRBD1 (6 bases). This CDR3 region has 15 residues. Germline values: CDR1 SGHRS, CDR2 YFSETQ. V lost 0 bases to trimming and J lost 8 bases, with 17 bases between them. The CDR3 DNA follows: TGCGCCAGCAGCTTGGAAACAGGGCGTCTAGACGGCTACACCTTC. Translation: CASSLETGRLDGYTF.

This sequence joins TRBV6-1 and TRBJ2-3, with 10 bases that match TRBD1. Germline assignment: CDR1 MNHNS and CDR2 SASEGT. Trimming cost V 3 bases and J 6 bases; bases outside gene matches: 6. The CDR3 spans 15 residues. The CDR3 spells CASSDKTGGDDTQYF. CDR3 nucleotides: TGTGCCAGCAGTGACAAGACAGGGGGCGACGATACGCAGTATTTT.

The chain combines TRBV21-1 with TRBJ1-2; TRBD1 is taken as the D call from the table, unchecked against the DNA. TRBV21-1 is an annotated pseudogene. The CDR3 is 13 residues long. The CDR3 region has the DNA TGTGCCAGCAGCCCCGGGACAGGGAAAGGCTACACCTTC. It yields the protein CASSPGTGKGYTF.

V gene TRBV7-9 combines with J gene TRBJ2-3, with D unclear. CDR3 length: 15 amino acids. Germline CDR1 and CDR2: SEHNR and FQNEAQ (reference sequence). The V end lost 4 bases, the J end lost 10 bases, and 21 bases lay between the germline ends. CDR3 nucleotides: TGTGCCAGCAGCTCCCGCACTCCCCAGGCAGGCCCGCAGTATTTT. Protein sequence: CASSSRTPQAGPQYF.